Below are 10 T cell receptor beta chains sequenced from a single sample in a study of T cell responses to AZD1222 COVID-19 vaccine. Sequencing used immunoSEQ multiplex PCR; TCRdb keeps in-frame clones, though not all of them. Of around 97,000 clones in the sample, around 90% were seen once. Here the sequenced sample was peripheral blood, taken on day 0 of AZD1222 vaccination. The receptors were gathered from an adult in good health.

V usage is TRBV7-2 and J usage is TRBJ2-1; 8 bases map to TRBD2. The CDR3 has 15 residues. Looked up from germline, CDR1 is SGHTA and CDR2 is FQGNSA. With 1 base clipped from V and 7 bases from J, the junction kept 6 bases outside the gene matches. Here the CDR3 DNA reads TGTGCCAGCAGCTTAGGGTTGATAGCGGGGAATGAGCAGTTCTTC. This encodes CASSLGLIAGNEQFF.

This clone appeared a few times. The chain links TRBV7-9 to TRBJ2-1; D gene uncertain. Germline-derived CDR1 and CDR2 are SEHNR and FQNEAQ (reference sequence). The CDR3 sequence is 12 residues long. V lost 5 bases and J 7 bases, leaving 9 bases between the germline ends. CDR3 in amino acids: CASSVTRNEQFF. The CDR3 region has the DNA TGTGCCAGCAGCGTTACGAGGAATGAGCAGTTCTTC.

This clone was seen only a few times. The chain recombines TRBV11-2 with TRBJ2-1, with 11 bases that match TRBD2. V gave up 1 base and J gave up 3 bases; unmatched junction bases: 2. The V gene's germline CDR1 is SGHAT and CDR2 FQNNGV. The CDR3 spans 16 residues. The CDR3 DNA sequence: TGTGCCAGCAGCTTAGGGCTAGCGGGAGGCTACAATGAGCAGTTCTTC. Protein sequence: CASSLGLAGGYNEQFF.

The chain links TRBV5-1 to TRBJ1-1; no reliable D call. Germline assignment: CDR1 SGHRS and CDR2 YFSETQ. CDR3 length: 13 residues. V was clipped by 3 bases and J by 7 bases, with 13 bases between them. CDR3 in DNA: TGCGCCAGCAGCTGGTCGCCTGACGGTGAAGCTTTCTTT. Protein sequence: CASSWSPDGEAFF. Supplemented by reference TRBV5-1 and TRBJ1-1, the full variable domain reads KAGVTQTPRYLIKTRGQQVTLSCSPISGHRSVSWYQQTPGQGLQFLFEYFSETQRNKGNFPGRFSGRQFSNSRSEMNVSTLELGDSALYLCASSWSPDGEAFFGQGTRLTVV.

The chain recombines TRBV5-3 with TRBJ1-2; D call uncertain. TRBV5-3 is assigned to the ORF class and has an uncertain function. Trimming stripped 1 base from V and 1 base from J, with 2 bases between. This CDR3 comprises 12 residues. The CDR3 nucleotides are TGTGCCAGAAGCTTGAGTAACTATGGCTACACCTTC. Translated, it gives CARSLSNYGYTF.

V is TRBV7-9 and J is TRBJ1-5; D call uncertain. Germline CDR1 reads SEHNR; CDR2 reads FQNEAQ (reference sequence). Trimming pared 3 bases from V and 9 bases from J, leaving 9 bases between. This CDR3 has 12 amino acids. This CDR3 reads CASSLSSAPQHF. The DNA for the CDR3 is TGTGCCAGCAGCTTGTCGTCGGCGCCCCAGCATTTT.

CDR3 sequence reads: CASSPLGQGSDYGYTF. The DNA of the CDR3 is TGTGCCAGCTCACCACTGGGACAGGGTAGCGACTATGGCTACACCTTC. The chain has TRBV18 and TRBJ1-2; TRBD1 aligns across 9 bases. With V trimmed by 1 base and J by 3 bases, 6 bases remained unmatched. The germline V gene has CDR1 KGHSH and CDR2 LQKENI. The CDR3 runs to 16 residues.

The V gene is TRBV2, the J gene TRBJ2-2, with no clear D. With 9 bases removed from V and 3 bases from J, the gap between germline ends came to 11 bases. This CDR3 comprises 13 residues. Germline CDR1 and CDR2: SNHLY and FYNNEI. CDR3 region: CASNTVYTGELFF. DNA of the CDR3: TGTGCCAGTAATACCGTATACACCGGGGAGCTGTTTTTT.

The V call is TRBV11-2, the J call TRBJ1-4; D gene ambiguous. The V end lost 7 bases, the J end lost 5 bases, and 8 bases lay between the germline ends. This CDR3 comprises 12 residues. From germline, CDR1 is SGHAT and CDR2 FQNNGV. The CDR3 DNA reads as TGTGCCAGCACCTTCTCAAATGAAAAACTGTTTTTT. Translated: CASTFSNEKLFF.

CDR3 bases: TGTGCCAGTAGTGTCGGACAATTCAATCAGCCCCAGCATTTT. Translating gives CASSVGQFNQPQHF. This chain joins TRBV19 and TRBJ1-5; D may be TRBD1 (5 bases). V dropped 5 bases and J dropped 3 bases, with 11 bases sitting between them. Germline values: CDR1 LNHDA, CDR2 SQIVND (reference sequence). This CDR3 region has 14 residues.